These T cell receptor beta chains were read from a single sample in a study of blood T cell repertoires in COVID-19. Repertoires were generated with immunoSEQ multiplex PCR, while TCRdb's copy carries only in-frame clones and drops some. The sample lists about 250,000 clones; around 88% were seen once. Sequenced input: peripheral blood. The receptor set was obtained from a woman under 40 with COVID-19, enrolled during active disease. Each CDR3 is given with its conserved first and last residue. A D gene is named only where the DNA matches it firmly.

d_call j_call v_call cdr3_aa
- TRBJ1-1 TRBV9 CASSAFTGWGTEAFF
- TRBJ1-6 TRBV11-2 CASSLARTENSPLHF
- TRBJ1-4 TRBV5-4 CASSLGGQTNEKLFF
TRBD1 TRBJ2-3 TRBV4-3 CASSQDLRRTGTQYF
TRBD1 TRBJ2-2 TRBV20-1 CSASPQGATTGELFF
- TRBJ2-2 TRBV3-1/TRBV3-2 CASSQDTLYQGRIGELFF
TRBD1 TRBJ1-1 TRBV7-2 CASSLYNRGRAEAFF
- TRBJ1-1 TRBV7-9 CASSAGSDTEAFF
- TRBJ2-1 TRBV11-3 CASSPPGRSVGEQFF
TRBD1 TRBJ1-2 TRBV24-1 CATSDPGTGPSTF
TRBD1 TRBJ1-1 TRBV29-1 CSVAGTGAAEAFF
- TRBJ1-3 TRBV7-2 CASSLVAGATSGNTIYF